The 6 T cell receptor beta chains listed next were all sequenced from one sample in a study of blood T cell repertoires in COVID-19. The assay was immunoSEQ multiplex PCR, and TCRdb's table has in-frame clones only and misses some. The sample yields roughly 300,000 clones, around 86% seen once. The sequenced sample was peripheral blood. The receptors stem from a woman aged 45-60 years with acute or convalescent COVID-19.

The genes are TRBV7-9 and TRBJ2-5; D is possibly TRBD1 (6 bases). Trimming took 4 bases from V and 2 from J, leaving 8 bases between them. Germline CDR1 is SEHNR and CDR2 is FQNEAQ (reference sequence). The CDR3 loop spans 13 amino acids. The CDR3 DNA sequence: TGTGCCAGCAGCTCCCAGGGGCAAGAGACCCAGTACTTC. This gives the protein CASSSQGQETQYF. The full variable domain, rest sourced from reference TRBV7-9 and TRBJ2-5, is DTGVSQNPRHKITKRGQNVTFRCDPISEHNRLYWYRQTLGQGPEFLTYFQNEAQLEKSRLLSDRFSAERPKGSFSTLEIQRTEQGDSAMYLCASSSQGQETQYFGPGTRLLVL.

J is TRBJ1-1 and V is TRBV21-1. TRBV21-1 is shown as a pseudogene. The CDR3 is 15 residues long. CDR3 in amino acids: CASSASVGAATEAFF. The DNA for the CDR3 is TGTGCCAGCAGCGCGAGCGTCGGCGCGGCCACTGAAGCTTTCTTT.

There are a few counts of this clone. Written as DNA, the CDR3 is TGCGCCAGCAGCCGAGACGGGACAGGGCTCTACGAGCAGTACTTC. Encoded protein: CASSRDGTGLYEQYF. The chain uses TRBV4-3 and TRBJ2-7, with 9 bases that match TRBD1. Trimming removed 4 bases from V and 3 bases from J; junction bases left unmatched: 7. This CDR3 is 15 amino acids long. The germline V gene has CDR1 LGHNA and CDR2 YSLEER.

The CDR3 here is CASSPRTHRRAENIQYF. The CDR3 DNA sequence: TGTGCCAGCTCACCAAGGACGCACCGGAGGGCAGAAAACATTCAGTACTTC. The chain joins TRBV18 to TRBJ2-4; perhaps TRBD2 as D (6 bases). This CDR3 has 17 residues. Germline V gene data show CDR1 as KGHSH and CDR2 as LQKENI. V dropped 2 bases and J dropped 5 bases, with 19 bases sitting between them.

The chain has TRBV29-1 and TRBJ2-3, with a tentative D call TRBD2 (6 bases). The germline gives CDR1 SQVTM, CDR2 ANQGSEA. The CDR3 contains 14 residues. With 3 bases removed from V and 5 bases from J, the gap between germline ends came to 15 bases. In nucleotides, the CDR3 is TGCAGCGTTGAGGCGGGGAGGAAAGGAGATACGCAGTATTTT. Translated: CSVEAGRKGDTQYF.

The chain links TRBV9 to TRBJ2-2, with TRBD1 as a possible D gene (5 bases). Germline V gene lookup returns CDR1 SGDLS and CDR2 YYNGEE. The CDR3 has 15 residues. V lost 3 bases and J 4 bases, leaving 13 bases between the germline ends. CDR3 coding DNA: TGTGCCAGCAGCGGGGGCGGCTCCCTCACCGGGGAGCTGTTTTTT. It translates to CASSGGGSLTGELFF.